The 17 T cell receptor beta chains in this list originate from one sample, sequenced in a study of T cells in Graves' hyperthyroidism and ophthalmopathy. TCR beta CDR3 regions were amplified from RNA. Primed by the HTBI set, a first-round RT-PCR was run on the TCR CDR3. One entry per CDR3 protein, called by TCRdb with MiXCR from the multiplex PCR reads. The sample has 500,000 or so distinct CDR3 sequences, 17% seen once; the top ten hold around 17%. The sample was blood. The receptors here all came from a woman aged 18-35 years with Graves' ophthalmopathy.

Ten or more counts support this clonotype. The chain combines TRBV20-1 with TRBJ2-7; D remains ambiguous. Germline V CDR1 and CDR2: DFQATT, SNEGSKA (reference sequence). Trimming removed 1 base at V and 1 base at J, with 5 bases between. This CDR3 contains 12 residues. The CDR3 loop reads CSARVDSYEQYF. CDR3 nucleotides: TGCAGTGCTAGAGTGGATTCCTACGAGCAGTACTTC.

This clonotype was found many times. This sequence joins TRBV2 and TRBJ2-7; 7 nucleotides align to TRBD1. CDR3 size: 13 residues. Germline V gene sequence: CDR1 SNHLY, CDR2 FYNNEI. The V segment lost 6 bases and the J segment 2 bases; nucleotides outside the gene matches: 4. The CDR3 sequence: CASRDRPPYEQYF. As DNA, the CDR3 is TGTGCCAGCAGGGACAGGCCCCCCTACGAGCAGTACTTC.

This clonotype was counted ten times or more. V usage is TRBV28 and J usage is TRBJ2-3; 8 bases fit TRBD2. J gave up 10 bases and V 1 base, and 7 bases lay outside the gene matches. CDR1 and CDR2 (germline): MDHEN, SYDVKM. The CDR3 contains 14 residues. The CDR3: CASSLSVLAGPQYF. CDR3 bases: TGTGCCAGCAGTTTATCCGTGCTAGCGGGTCCGCAGTATTTT.

This clonotype was counted at least ten times. The V and J genes are TRBV11-2 and TRBJ1-1, with a possible D match to TRBD1 (5 bases). Trimming removed 5 bases at V and 4 bases at J, with 14 bases between. Germline lookup yields CDR1 SGHAT and CDR2 FQNNGV. This CDR3 is 14 amino acids long. Here the CDR3 reads CASSLSGFSTEAFF. CDR3 coding DNA: TGTGCCAGCAGCCTCTCAGGGTTTAGCACTGAAGCTTTCTTT.

A few counts support this clonotype. V is TRBV20-1 and J is TRBJ1-3, with D perhaps matching TRBD1 (6 bases). Germline assignment: CDR1 DFQATT and CDR2 SNEGSKA (reference sequence). The CDR3 contains 14 residues. V dropped 4 bases and J dropped 3 bases, with 13 bases sitting between them. The CDR3 sequence is CSAIAGAIGNTIYF. CDR3 nucleotides: TGCAGTGCTATCGCAGGGGCAATTGGAAACACCATATATTTT.

In this sample, this clonotype turned up many times. This chain's CDR3 is CASSLTGTGVNTGELFF. CDR3 nucleotide sequence: TGCGCCAGCAGCTTGACCGGGACAGGGGTGAACACCGGGGAGCTGTTTTTT. The genes are TRBV5-1 and TRBJ2-2; 10 nucleotides agree with TRBD1. The CDR3 consists of 17 residues. The germline V gene has CDR1 SGHRS and CDR2 YFSETQ. Trimming cost V 1 base and J 1 base; bases outside gene matches: 4.

In this sample, this clonotype turned up once. A read error may be the cause here, since a much bigger clone is one base away. The conserved phenylalanine or tryptophan normally closing the CDR3 is absent here, so this likely arose from a read error. This sequence joins TRBV2 and TRBJ2-7, with 8 bases identical to TRBD1. The V and J ends lost 8 bases and 2 bases, in that order; junction bases with no gene match: 8. The length of the CDR3 is 14 residues. Germline-derived CDR1 and CDR2 are SNHLY and FYNNEI. CDR3 bases: TGTGCCAGCGGGCCCCGACAGGGGCCCTACGAGCAGTACTAC. It yields the protein CASGPRQGPYEQYY.

This clonotype occurred many times. The CDR3 DNA follows: TGTGCCAGCAGTTCTCCGCCAGGGACAGGGGTGTTCTACGAGCAGTACTTC. Its protein is CASSSPPGTGVFYEQYF. This sequence joins TRBV28 and TRBJ2-7, with 10 bases aligning to TRBD1. Germline V gene data show CDR1 as MDHEN and CDR2 as SYDVKM. With V trimmed by 4 bases and J by 3 bases, 12 bases remained unmatched. The CDR3 spans 17 residues.

The J gene is TRBJ1-2, the V gene TRBV30; D is undetermined. Germline V CDR1 and CDR2: GTSNPN, SVGIG (reference sequence). CDR3 length: 15 amino acids. V shed 0 bases and J shed 2 bases, with 13 bases lying between them. In DNA, the CDR3 is TGTGCCTGGAGTGTACCTGAGGATACGAACTATGGCTACACCTTC. Residues: CAWSVPEDTNYGYTF.

Many counts were recorded for this clonotype. This chain uses TRBV6-5 with TRBJ1-1; D unclear. Trimming took off 0 bases at V and 10 bases at J, with 18 bases between the two ends. The CDR3 contains 15 residues. The V gene's germline CDR1 is MNHEY and CDR2 SVGAGI. The CDR3 loop reads CASSYSRESGFGAFF. The CDR3 DNA is TGTGCCAGCAGTTACTCGAGAGAAAGCGGGTTTGGAGCTTTCTTT.

The chain joins TRBV11-2 to TRBJ2-2; D might be TRBD2 (6 bases). Trimming shortened V by 2 bases and J by 1 base, and 11 bases separated the two germline ends. The CDR3 extends over 16 amino acids. Germline V gene lookup returns CDR1 SGHAT and CDR2 FQNNGV. In DNA form, the CDR3 reads TGTGCCAGCAGCTTACGGAGGGTTCGGAACACCGGGGAGCTGTTTTTT. It translates to CASSLRRVRNTGELFF.

This clonotype was observed many times. The chain couples TRBV20-1 to TRBJ2-3; D is undetermined. CDR3 length: 14 residues. V lost 2 bases, J lost 8 bases, and 17 bases lay in between. The germline CDR1 and CDR2 sequences are DFQATT and SNEGSKA (reference sequence). The CDR3 is CSARNSIGPVTQYF. In DNA form, the CDR3 reads TGCAGTGCTAGAAACTCGATCGGCCCGGTTACGCAGTATTTT.

This clonotype showed up just a few times. This chain connects TRBV5-6 to TRBJ2-7, with D unresolved. The germline V gene has CDR1 SGHDT and CDR2 YYEEEE. The CDR3 extends over 12 amino acids. V dropped 0 bases and J dropped 6 bases, with 7 bases sitting between them. The CDR3 region has the DNA TGTGCCAGCAGCTTGGCCGAGAGCGAGCAGTACTTC. Its translation: CASSLAESEQYF.

This clonotype was recorded a few times. The J gene is TRBJ2-1, the V gene TRBV7-8; TRBD2 aligns across 9 bases. CDR3 size: 15 residues. Germline V lookup: CDR1 SGHVS, CDR2 FQNEAQ. Trimming cost V 5 bases and J 6 bases; bases outside gene matches: 8. The CDR3 bases are TGTGCCAGCAGCCCCAGCGGGAGGACCCTCAATGAGCAGTTCTTC. It translates to CASSPSGRTLNEQFF.

This clonotype has ten or more counts. The CDR3 DNA reads as TGTGCCAGCAGCTTGCCGGGAGCGGGTGCAGCTTTCTTT. This translates into CASSLPGAGAAFF. This sequence joins TRBV5-6 and TRBJ1-1, with D hard to call. V lost 1 base and J lost 10, with 14 bases in between. Germline CDR1 reads SGHDT; CDR2 reads YYEEEE. CDR3 length: 13 residues.

This rearrangement joins TRBV28 to TRBJ1-3, with TRBD1 identical over 7 bases. Germline-derived CDR1 and CDR2 are MDHEN and SYDVKM. The V and J ends lost 6 bases and 2 bases, in that order; junction bases with no gene match: 10. This CDR3 region has 16 residues. The CDR3 loop is CASSQGNRGAGNTIYF. The CDR3 region has the DNA TGTGCCAGCAGCCAGGGGAACAGGGGCGCTGGAAACACCATATATTTT.

This clonotype was seen at least ten times. This rearrangement joins TRBV20-1 to TRBJ2-3, with TRBD2 matching 7 bases. This CDR3 spans 13 amino acids. V was pared by 3 bases and J by 4 bases, with 4 bases of the junction left unmatched. The germline V gene has CDR1 DFQATT and CDR2 SNEGSKA (reference sequence). For the CDR3, the DNA is TGCAGTGCTAGGCGGGAGATCGCAGATACGCAGTATTTT. The encoded protein is CSARREIADTQYF.